What follows are 2 T cell receptor beta chains derived from one specimen sequenced in a study of blood T cell repertoires in COVID-19. TCRdb's table, derived via immunoSEQ multiplex PCR, lists solely in-frame clones and lacks some. The sample has approximately 220,000 clones; around 84% are singletons. The sequenced sample was peripheral blood. These TCRs come from a woman in her fifties or sixties who had recovered from COVID-19.

The rearrangement joins TRBV3-1 (or the pseudogene TRBV3-2) to TRBJ1-1, with 7 bases aligning to TRBD1. CDR3 length: 18 residues. J lost 4 bases, V lost 3 bases, and 17 bases had no gene match. Germline loops: CDR1 LGHDT, CDR2 YNNKEL (reference sequence). CDR3 DNA: TGTGCCAGCAGCCACGGAGTACCACAGGGGAGAGGGTTCACTGAAGCTTTCTTT. Protein product: CASSHGVPQGRGFTEAFF.

This sequence joins TRBV6-5 and TRBJ2-2; tentative D call: TRBD2 (6 bases). Between the trimmed V and J ends, which lost 8 bases and 4 bases, there was a span of 14 bases. In germline, CDR1 is MNHEY, CDR2 SVGAGI. The CDR3 is made up of 14 amino acids. For the CDR3, the DNA is TGTGCCAGCTCGGGGGTCCGGGGCACCGGGGAGCTGTTTTTT. Translation: CASSGVRGTGELFF.